This note documents a single T cell receptor beta chain sequence. Its antigen specificity is not known. Base-call qualities are not available, and no considerably larger clone is one nucleotide away. The study profiled bulk TCR beta-chain repertoires in matched peripheral blood, tumor and adjacent normal breast tissue taken from approximately 15 patients with early-stage breast cancer. Before surgery, whole blood (roughly 4.5-10 mL) was collected into EDTA tubes and processed within 2 hours. Ficoll-Paque centrifugation in SepMate-50 tubes was used to isolate peripheral blood mononuclear cells. PBMCs were cryopreserved in aliquots of roughly 1.8 to 4 million cells in 90% FBS with around 10% DMSO and kept in liquid nitrogen. The Qiagen AllPrep DNA/RNA Mini kit was used to extract genomic DNA. Every sample was amplified as two independent genomic DNA replicates, using roughly 0.45 ug for blood and approximately 1.5 ug for tumor or normal breast. Following the manufacturer's instructions, the ImmunoSeq Intro kit was used to carry out TCRB sequencing on genomic DNA. For absolute quantification, the roughly 30-cycle multiplex PCR included proprietary primers along with spike-in control sequences. An 87-bp fragment spanning the CDR3 and flanking V and J genes was sequenced with single-end 150-bp reads. Each lane of an Illumina MiSeq using version 3.0 chemistry carried seven multiplexed samples, with two replicates per sample. The paper's processing steps were these. Raw data were processed by the vendor's proprietary pipeline, with both replicates merged into one result per sample. A clonotype was defined as productive rearrangements that share the same V-gene family, CDR3 amino acid sequence and J-gene segment. Clonality was calculated as 1 minus the normalized Shannon entropy (Pielou evenness) of TCRB abundances. To estimate T cell density, the total number of templates was divided by the number of input cells, which was inferred from the amount of DNA input. Recon, run with its default parameters, was used to estimate overall repertoire diversity and clonality. Clonotypes with over 0.1% abundance in tumor and at least 32-fold higher abundance in tumor than in normal breast were defined as tumor-enriched. TCRdb limited this immuneACCESS table to in-frame rearrangements with V and J called. A share of clones is missing; checked studies link under half to unresolved V genes, and the rest is unexplained. For V, J and clone size, that table is used; D and trimming come from the DNA. The sample table lists tens of thousands of clones, about three quarters of them with a count of one. The top ten hold under 4.5% of the sample.

The data are from a study of early stage breast cancer tumors (dated by TCRdb to about 2017). In terms of the full investigation: Of the approximately 15 invasive breast tumors, roughly eleven were found to be estrogen receptor-positive, progesterone receptor-positive and HER2-negative. About 65% of the 12 ER+/PR+/HER2- tumors were invasive ductal carcinomas, while the other four were invasive lobular carcinomas. On average, each sample had 8.5 to 10-fold read coverage. Across all samples, 2,700,000 or so templates representing around 1 million unique clonotypes were detected.

Beyond this particular receptor, the publication reports: Chain pairing and functional markers such as CD4, CD8 and FOXP3 were not captured by bulk genomic DNA sequencing of unsorted cells. Roughly 2.6-fold higher T cell density and higher clonality were observed in tumors than in adjacent normal breast tissue. Greater similarity was observed between blood and normal breast repertoires than between blood and tumor repertoires, and tumor was distinguished from normal in about 85% of the 16 patients when each tissue was compared with blood. The small cohort size prevented analysis by tumor subtype. Enriched TCRB sequences shared across patients were mostly commonly generated sequences, unlikely to play an important role in the tumor microenvironment.

The V end gives up 3 bases and the J end 3 bases, leaving 6 bases in the junction not matched to a gene. Per the germline V gene (reference sequence), SEHNR is the CDR1 and FQNEAQ is the CDR2. From the cysteine up to the phenylalanine, the CDR3 has a length of 15 residues. The only DNA kept is the CDR3, 45 bases in frame from the first base. Source material: blood. The rearranged chain carries TRBV7-9 and TRBJ2-7; 9 nucleotides in the junction match TRBD1. The source is a person aged 40-50 years with breast cancer. The CDR3 protein is CASSFGTGKGYEQYF. The nucleotide sequence is given as TGTGCCAGCAGCTTCGGGACAGGGAAGGGCTACGAGCAGTACTTC.